This T cell receptor beta chain was recorded in a study of patients and donors after allogeneic stem cell transplantation. Germline CDR1 and CDR2: MGHRA and YSYEKL. The CDR3 sequence is 13 residues long. With 1 base clipped from V and 11 bases from J, the junction kept 6 bases outside the gene matches. TCRdb called the RT-PCR reads again in MiXCR, with one record for every CDR3 protein. The sample includes fewer than 200,000 distinct CDR3 sequences, 30% of them seen just once. This clonotype was seen only a few times. Specimen: blood, either unsorted or a sorted T cell fraction (not recorded which). This TCR was sampled from a human donor who was either an allogeneic HSCT recipient or a stem cell or donor lymphocyte infusion donor (not recorded which). It is not recorded whose cells these are; they may come from a transplant donor. The chain has TRBV4-1 and TRBJ1-1; 8 bases map to TRBD1. The CDR3 nucleotides read TGCGCCAGCAGCCAAGGCCTCGGACAGGGTGCTTTCTTT. Protein product: CASSQGLGQGAFF.